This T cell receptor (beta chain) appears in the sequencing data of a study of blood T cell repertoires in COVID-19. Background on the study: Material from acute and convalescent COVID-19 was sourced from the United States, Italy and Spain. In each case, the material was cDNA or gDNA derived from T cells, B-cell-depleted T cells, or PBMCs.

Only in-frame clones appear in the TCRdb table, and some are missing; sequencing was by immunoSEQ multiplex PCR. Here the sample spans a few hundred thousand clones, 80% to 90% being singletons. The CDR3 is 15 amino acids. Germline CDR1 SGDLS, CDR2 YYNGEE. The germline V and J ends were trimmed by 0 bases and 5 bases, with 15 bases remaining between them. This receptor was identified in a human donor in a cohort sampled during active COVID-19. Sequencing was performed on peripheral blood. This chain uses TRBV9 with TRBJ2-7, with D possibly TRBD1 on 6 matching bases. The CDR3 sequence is CASSVGLGARNEQYF. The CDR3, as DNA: TGTGCCAGCAGCGTAGGTTTGGGGGCGAGAAACGAGCAGTACTTC.